This T cell receptor (beta chain) was identified during a study of shared clonotypes between healthy human individuals. Whole-study findings and limits: A generally larger estimated richness was seen in naive subsets than in memory subsets.

Profiling relied on immunoSEQ multiplex PCR, and the TCRdb table lists in-frame clones only, not all of them. There are around 1.1 million clones in the sample; about 84% occur only once, and roughly 0.57% lies in the top ten. The CDR3 extends over 13 amino acids. Trimming shortened V by 5 bases and J by 4 bases, and 12 bases separated the two germline ends. Germline CDR1 SGHRS, CDR2 YFSETQ. Worth noting for this clone: The antigen remains undetermined.

Every one of the donors was a Caucasian adult that lived in Nashville, Tennessee. What was sequenced was memory CD4+ T cells from PBMCs. Subset indicated: CD45RA-negative fraction. This TCR derives from a man younger than 30 in good health. Some clones in this sample may be carry-over from other donors' samples. The rearrangement links TRBV5-1 to TRBJ2-5; maybe TRBD1 (6 bases). The CDR3 reads CASRTSRGETQYF. The CDR3 DNA sequence: TGCGCCAGCAGGACCTCCAGGGGAGAGACCCAGTACTTC.